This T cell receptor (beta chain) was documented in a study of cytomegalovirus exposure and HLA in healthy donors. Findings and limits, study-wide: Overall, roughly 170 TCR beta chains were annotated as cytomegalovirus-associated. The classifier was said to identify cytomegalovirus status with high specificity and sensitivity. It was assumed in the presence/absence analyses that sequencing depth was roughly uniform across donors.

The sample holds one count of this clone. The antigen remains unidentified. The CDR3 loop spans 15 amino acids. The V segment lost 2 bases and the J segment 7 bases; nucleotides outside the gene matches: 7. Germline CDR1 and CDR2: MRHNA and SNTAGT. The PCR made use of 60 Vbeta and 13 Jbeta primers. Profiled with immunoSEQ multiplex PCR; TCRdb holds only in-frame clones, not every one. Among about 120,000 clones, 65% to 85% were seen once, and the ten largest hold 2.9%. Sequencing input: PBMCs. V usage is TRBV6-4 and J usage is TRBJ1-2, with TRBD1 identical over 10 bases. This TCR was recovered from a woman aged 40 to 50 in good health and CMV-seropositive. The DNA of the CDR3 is TGTGCCAGCAGTGACCCAGACAGGGGGCCCGGTGGCTACACCTTC. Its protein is CASSDPDRGPGGYTF.